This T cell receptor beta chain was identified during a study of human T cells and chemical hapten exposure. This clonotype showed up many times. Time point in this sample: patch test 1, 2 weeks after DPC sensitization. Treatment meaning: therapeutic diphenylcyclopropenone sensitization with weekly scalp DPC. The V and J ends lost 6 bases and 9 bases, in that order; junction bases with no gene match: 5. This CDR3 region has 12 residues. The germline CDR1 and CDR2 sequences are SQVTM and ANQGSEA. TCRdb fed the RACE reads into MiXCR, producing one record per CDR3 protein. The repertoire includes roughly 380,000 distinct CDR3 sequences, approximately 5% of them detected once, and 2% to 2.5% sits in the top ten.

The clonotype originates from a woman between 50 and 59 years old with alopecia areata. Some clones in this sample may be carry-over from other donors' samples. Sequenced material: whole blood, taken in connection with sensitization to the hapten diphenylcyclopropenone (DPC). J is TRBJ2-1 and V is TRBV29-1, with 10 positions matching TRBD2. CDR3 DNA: TGCAGCGTCCCGGGACTAGCGACTGAGCAGTTCTTC. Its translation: CSVPGLATEQFF.